The next 17 T cell receptor beta chains were all read from a single sample in a study of neurological immune-mediated disorders (dated by TCRdb to about 2019). Libraries were made using 5' RACE. The sequencer was an Illumina HiSeq 2500. Using fastp at Q25 and MiXCR, TCRdb reprocessed the public reads and kept productive beta chains. When rows share a CDR3 protein, they turn into one entry using the most common DNA and genes. The sample contains tens of thousands of distinct CDR3 sequences, 10% of them found a single time. Approximately 7% of the sample is held by the ten biggest clonotypes. What was sequenced was PBMCs. Receptor source: a young woman with HTLV-1-associated myelopathy (HAM/TSP).

This clonotype has ten or more counts. This sequence joins TRBV2 and TRBJ1-3; D possibly corresponds to TRBD1 (5 bases). Germline loops: CDR1 SNHLY, CDR2 FYNNEI. This CDR3 contains 14 residues. The V end lost 4 bases, the J end lost 0 bases, and 7 bases lay between the germline ends. The CDR3 here is CASSGGGSGNTIYF. CDR3 nucleotide sequence: TGTGCCAGCAGTGGTGGGGGCTCTGGAAACACCATATATTTT.

This clonotype came up many times. The chain couples TRBV30 to TRBJ2-3; weak D call: TRBD1 (5 bases). CDR3 length: 13 amino acids. The V end lost 0 bases, the J end lost 5 bases, and 9 bases lay between the germline ends. Per the germline V gene, CDR1 is GTSNPN and CDR2 is SVGIG (reference sequence). The CDR3 region is CAWSVRVEDTQYF. As DNA, the CDR3 is TGTGCCTGGAGTGTCAGGGTGGAAGATACGCAGTATTTT.

CDR3 nucleotides: TGCGCCAGCAGGCCGGACAGCTATGGCTACACCTTC. As protein: CASRPDSYGYTF. This rearrangement joins TRBV5-1 to TRBJ1-2, with D possibly being TRBD1 (6 bases). The ends were cut back, 5 bases at V and 4 bases at J, with 9 bases in the middle. CDR1 SGHRS and CDR2 YFSETQ come from the germline V gene. This CDR3 is 12 amino acids long.

This clonotype showed up many times. The CDR3 sequence is CASSFGVDNSPLHF. The CDR3 DNA follows: TGTGCCAGCAGCTTCGGGGTAGATAATTCACCCCTCCACTTT. The chain links TRBV7-9 to TRBJ1-6; no reliable D call. V was pared by 3 bases and J by 5 bases, with 8 bases between. The CDR3 is 14 residues long. CDR1 SEHNR and CDR2 FQNEAQ come from the germline V gene (reference sequence).

This clonotype was counted ten times or more. The chain links TRBV12-3 or TRBV12-4 to TRBJ1-1, with no clear D. CDR3 length: 13 amino acids. V was pared by 3 bases and J by 7 bases, with 12 bases between. The CDR3 DNA sequence: TGTGCCAGCAGTTTTGGCGGAAGAGTTGAAGCTTTCTTT. It is translated as CASSFGGRVEAFF.

The rearrangement uses TRBV5-1 and TRBJ1-2, with D possibly matching TRBD1 (5 bases). V was clipped by 1 base and J by 6 bases, with 16 bases between them. The germline V gene has CDR1 SGHRS and CDR2 YFSETQ. The CDR3 length is 15 residues. CDR3 in DNA: TGCGCCAGCAGCTTGAGTCATAGGGGTATCAATGGCTACACCTTC. Translating it yields CASSLSHRGINGYTF.

This chain links TRBV20-1 with TRBJ2-7; TRBD2 matches 10 bases. The V segment lost 1 base and the J segment 0 bases; nucleotides outside the gene matches: 0. CDR3 size: 14 residues. CDR1 and CDR2 (germline): DFQATT, SNEGSKA (reference sequence). CDR3 in amino acids: CSARGLAGSYEQYF. The DNA for the CDR3 is TGCAGTGCTAGAGGACTAGCGGGCTCCTACGAGCAGTACTTC.

In its sample, this clonotype was seen many times. The rearrangement joins TRBV20-1 to TRBJ2-4; 11 bases align to TRBD2. The CDR3 runs 14 residues. CDR1 and CDR2 from the germline V gene are DFQATT and SNEGSKA (reference sequence). With 5 bases clipped from V and 4 bases from J, the junction kept 4 bases outside the gene matches. The CDR3 DNA is TGCAGTGCTTATAGCGGGGGGGATAAAAACATTCAGTACTTC. This codes for CSAYSGGDKNIQYF.

This clonotype has at least ten counts. This chain uses TRBV7-3 with TRBJ1-1; D unresolved. V was shortened by 5 bases and J by 6 bases, with 16 bases between the two germline ends. This CDR3 has 14 amino acids. The germline CDR1 and CDR2 sequences are SGHTA and FQGTGA. The CDR3, as DNA: TGTGCCAGCAGCGGAAAGACAATCCCCGCTGAAGCTTTCTTT. Encoded protein: CASSGKTIPAEAFF.

This clonotype was seen at least ten times. J is TRBJ2-3 and V is TRBV4-2; the match to TRBD2 covers 7 bases. The V and J ends lost 1 base and 4 bases, in that order; junction bases with no gene match: 5. This CDR3 spans 15 amino acids. The germline V gene encodes CDR1 LGHNA and CDR2 YNFKEQ. CDR3 bases: TGTGCCAGCAGCCAAGTCGCTAGCGGAGCAGATACGCAGTATTTT. Translated: CASSQVASGADTQYF.

In its sample, this clonotype was seen many times. The chain joins TRBV12-3 or TRBV12-4 to TRBJ2-7; 7 bases are shared with TRBD1. This CDR3 region has 13 residues. V gave up 7 bases and J gave up 2 bases; unmatched junction bases: 5. CDR3 nucleotide sequence: TGTGCCAGCACCTCAGGGGGTCCCTACGAGCAGTACTTC. Translating gives CASTSGGPYEQYF.

This clonotype has ten or more counts. The V gene is TRBV18, the J gene TRBJ2-3; TRBD2 agrees at 8 bases. V dropped 2 bases and J dropped 15; count of bases not matched to a gene: 10. The CDR3 has 13 amino acids. Germline assignment: CDR1 KGHSH and CDR2 LQKENI. The CDR3 coding sequence is TGTGCCAGCTCACCAACCGGGACTAGTGAGACTTATTTT. This codes for CASSPTGTSETYF. Filled out from reference TRBV18 and TRBJ2-3, the complete variable domain reads NAGVMQNPRHLVRRRGQEARLRCSPMKGHSHVYWYRQLPEEGLKFMVYLQKENIIDESGMPKERFSAEFPKEGPSILRIQQVVRGDSAAYFCASSPTGTSETYFGPGTRLTVL.

This clonotype was seen repeatedly, ten times or more. This chain links TRBV12-3 or TRBV12-4 with TRBJ1-2; D may be TRBD1 (6 bases). Trimming removed 3 bases at V and 6 bases at J, with 14 bases between. This CDR3 has 14 residues. CDR3 in DNA: TGTGCCAGCAGTTTGGCCAGGGGAATGCATGGCTACACCTTC. This gives the protein CASSLARGMHGYTF.

About this clonotype: The DNA is left out, because the CDR3 cannot be placed on it with certainty; the CDR3 is given as TCRdb lists it. The chain recombines TRBV5-1 with TRBJ2-3; the D call TRBD1 from the table was never checked on the DNA. The germline CDR1 and CDR2 sequences are SGHRS and YFSETQ. The CDR3 length is 20 residues, termini included. CDR3 amino acids: CASSFYICSAAQGFTDTQYF.

The chain is built from TRBV20-1 and TRBJ2-3, with 9 bases fitting TRBD2. This CDR3 region has 15 residues. CDR1 and CDR2 from the germline V gene are DFQATT and SNEGSKA (reference sequence). Trimming cost V 6 bases and J 6 bases; bases outside gene matches: 13. The CDR3, as DNA: TGCAGTGCCAAGGGCGGCGGGGGGGCAGGGGATACGCAGTATTTT. Amino acids: CSAKGGGGAGDTQYF.

This clonotype appeared many times. The chain has TRBV29-1 and TRBJ1-2, with 7 bases aligning to TRBD1. V lost 6 bases and J lost 7; bases outside the gene matches: 11. Germline CDR1 SQVTM, CDR2 ANQGSEA. The CDR3 covers 13 residues. The CDR3 nucleotides read TGCAGCGTACAAAGAGACAGGGCAGGTGGCTACACCTTC. Its protein is CSVQRDRAGGYTF.

There are many counts of this clonotype. The genes are TRBV18 and TRBJ2-7; 9 bases agree with TRBD1. The CDR3 consists of 17 residues. Germline V gene data show CDR1 as KGHSH and CDR2 as LQKENI. J gave up 4 bases and V 6 bases, and 16 bases lay outside the gene matches. CDR3: CASSPLLVPDRGYEQYF. The CDR3 coding sequence is TGTGCCAGCTCTCCCCTTCTGGTCCCGGACAGGGGTTACGAGCAGTACTTC.